In its sample, the clone carrying this T cell receptor beta chain was seen many times. What it binds is unknown. The source of the sample is a study of glioma-infiltrating T cells. Germline values: CDR1 MDHEN, CDR2 SYDVKM. Trimming cost V 10 bases and J 8 bases, with 21 bases left between them. The CDR3 is 14 amino acids. TCR alpha and beta CDR3 regions were amplified from RNA using iRepertoire nested multiplex PCR. For one-step reverse transcription and amplification, 100-400 ng of tissue mRNA or PBMC total RNA was used. MiXCR, applied by TCRdb to the multiplex PCR reads, yields one record per CDR3 protein. The sample contains approximately 120,000 distinct CDR3 sequences, 25% to 30% of which appear only once. General study points: CDR3 overlap between tissue and blood was very small. Gliomas, especially low-grade, showed above-expected tissue-blood divergence; non-neoplastic patients showed below.

Sequenced input: glioma tissue, nonneoplastic brain tissue, or PBMCs (not recorded which). The TCR originated in a human donor with low-grade glioma or glioblastoma, undergoing nonglioma brain surgery, or in good health (not recorded which). The chain employs TRBV28 and TRBJ2-1, with D perhaps matching TRBD2 (6 bases). The CDR3 DNA follows: TGTGCCATCAAGAGGGACTCCCGGATGGATGAGCAGTTCTTC. As protein: CAIKRDSRMDEQFF.